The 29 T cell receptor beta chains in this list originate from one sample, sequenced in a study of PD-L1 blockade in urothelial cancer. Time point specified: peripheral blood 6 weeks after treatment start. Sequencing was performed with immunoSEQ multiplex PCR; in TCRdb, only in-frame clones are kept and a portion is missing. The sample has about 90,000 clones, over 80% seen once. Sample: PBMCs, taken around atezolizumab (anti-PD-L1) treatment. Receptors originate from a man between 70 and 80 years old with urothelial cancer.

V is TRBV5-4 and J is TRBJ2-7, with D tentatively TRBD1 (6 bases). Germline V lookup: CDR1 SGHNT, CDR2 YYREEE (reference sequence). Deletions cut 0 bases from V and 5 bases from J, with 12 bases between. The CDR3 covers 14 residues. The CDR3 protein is CASSLDRVLNEQYF. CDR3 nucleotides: TGTGCCAGCAGCTTGGACAGGGTACTGAACGAGCAGTACTTC.

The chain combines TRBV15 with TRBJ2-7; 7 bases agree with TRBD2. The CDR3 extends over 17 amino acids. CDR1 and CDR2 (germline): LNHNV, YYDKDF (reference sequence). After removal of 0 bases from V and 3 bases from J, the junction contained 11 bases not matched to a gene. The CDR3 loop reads CATSRDAFAGEDYEQYF. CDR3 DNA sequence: TGTGCCACCAGCAGAGATGCCTTCGCGGGAGAAGACTACGAGCAGTACTTC.

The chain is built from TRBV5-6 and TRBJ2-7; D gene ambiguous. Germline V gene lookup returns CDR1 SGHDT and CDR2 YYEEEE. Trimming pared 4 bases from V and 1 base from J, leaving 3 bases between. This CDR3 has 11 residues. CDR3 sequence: CASSQSYEQYF. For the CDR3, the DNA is TGTGCCAGCAGCCAGTCCTACGAGCAGTACTTC. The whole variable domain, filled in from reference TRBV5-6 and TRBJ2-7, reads DAGVTQSPTHLIKTRGQQVTLRCSPKSGHDTVSWYQQALGQGPQFIFQYYEEEERQRGNFPDRFSGHQFPNYSSELNVNALLLGDSALYLCASSQSYEQYFGPGTRLTVT.

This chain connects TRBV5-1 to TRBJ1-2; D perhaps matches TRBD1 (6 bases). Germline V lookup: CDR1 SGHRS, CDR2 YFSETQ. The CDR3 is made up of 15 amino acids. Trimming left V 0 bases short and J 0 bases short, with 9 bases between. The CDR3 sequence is CASSLETGPNYGYTF. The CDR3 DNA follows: TGCGCCAGCAGCTTGGAAACAGGGCCTAACTATGGCTACACCTTC.

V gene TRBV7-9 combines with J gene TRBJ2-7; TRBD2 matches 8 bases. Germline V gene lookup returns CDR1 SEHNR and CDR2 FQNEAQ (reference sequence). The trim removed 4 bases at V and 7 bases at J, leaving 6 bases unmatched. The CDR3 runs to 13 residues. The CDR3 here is CASSSTGLGEQYF. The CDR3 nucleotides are TGTGCCAGCAGCTCGACGGGACTAGGGGAGCAGTACTTC. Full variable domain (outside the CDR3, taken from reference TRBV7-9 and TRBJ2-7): DTGVSQNPRHKITKRGQNVTFRCDPISEHNRLYWYRQTLGQGPEFLTYFQNEAQLEKSRLLSDRFSAERPKGSFSTLEIQRTEQGDSAMYLCASSSTGLGEQYFGPGTRLTVT.

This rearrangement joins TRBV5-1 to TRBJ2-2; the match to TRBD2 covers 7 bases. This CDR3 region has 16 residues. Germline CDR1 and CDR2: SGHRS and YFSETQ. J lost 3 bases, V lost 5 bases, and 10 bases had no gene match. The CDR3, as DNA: TGCGCCAGCAGGCGGACTAGTCGGGAATACACCGGGGAGCTGTTTTTT. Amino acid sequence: CASRRTSREYTGELFF.

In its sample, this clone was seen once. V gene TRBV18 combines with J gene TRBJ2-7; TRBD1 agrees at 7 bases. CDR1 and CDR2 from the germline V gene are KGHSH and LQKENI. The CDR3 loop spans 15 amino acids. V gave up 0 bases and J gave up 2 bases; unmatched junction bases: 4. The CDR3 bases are TGTGCCAGCTCACCACCCCGACAGGGACCCTACGAGCAGTACTTC. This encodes CASSPPRQGPYEQYF.

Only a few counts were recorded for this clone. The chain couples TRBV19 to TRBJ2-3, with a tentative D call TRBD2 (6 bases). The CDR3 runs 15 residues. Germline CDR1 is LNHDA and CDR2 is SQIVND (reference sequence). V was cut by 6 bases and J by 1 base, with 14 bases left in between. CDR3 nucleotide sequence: TGTGCCAGTAGACTTCTTAGCGGACGCACAGATACGCAGTATTTT. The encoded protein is CASRLLSGRTDTQYF. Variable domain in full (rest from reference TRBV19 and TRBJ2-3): DGGITQSPKYLFRKEGQNVTLSCEQNLNHDAMYWYRQDPGQGLRLIYYSQIVNDFQKGDIAEGYSVSREKKESFPLTVTSAQKNPTAFYLCASRLLSGRTDTQYFGPGTRLTVL.

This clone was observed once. The CDR3 loop is CASSLGGDRSRTEAFF. Written as DNA, the CDR3 is TGTGCCAGCAGCTTGGGGGGGGACAGATCACGTACTGAAGCTTTCTTT. The chain uses TRBV5-4 and TRBJ1-1; 7 positions agree with TRBD1. After removal of 0 bases from V and 5 bases from J, the junction contained 10 bases not matched to a gene. This CDR3 has 16 amino acids. The germline V gene encodes CDR1 SGHNT and CDR2 YYREEE (reference sequence).

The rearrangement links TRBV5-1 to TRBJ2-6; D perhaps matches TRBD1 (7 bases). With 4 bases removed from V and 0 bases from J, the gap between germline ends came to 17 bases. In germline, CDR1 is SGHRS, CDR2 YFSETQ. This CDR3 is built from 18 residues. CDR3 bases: TGCGCCAGCAGCGACGCGGGACAGCCAAGCTCTGGGGCCAACGTCCTGACTTTC. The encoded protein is CASSDAGQPSSGANVLTF.

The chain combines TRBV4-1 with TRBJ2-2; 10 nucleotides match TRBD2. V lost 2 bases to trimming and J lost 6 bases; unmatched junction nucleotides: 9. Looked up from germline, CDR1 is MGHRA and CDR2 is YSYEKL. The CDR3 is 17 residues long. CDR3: CASSQQGRAGGAGELFF. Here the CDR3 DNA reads TGCGCCAGCAGCCAACAAGGGAGAGCGGGAGGGGCCGGGGAGCTGTTTTTT.

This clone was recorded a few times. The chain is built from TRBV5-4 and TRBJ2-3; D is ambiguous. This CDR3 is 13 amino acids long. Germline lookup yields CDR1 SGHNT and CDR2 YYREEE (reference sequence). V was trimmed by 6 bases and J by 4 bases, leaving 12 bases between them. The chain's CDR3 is CASTSPTSDTQYF. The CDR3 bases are TGTGCCAGCACCTCGCCAACATCAGATACGCAGTATTTT.

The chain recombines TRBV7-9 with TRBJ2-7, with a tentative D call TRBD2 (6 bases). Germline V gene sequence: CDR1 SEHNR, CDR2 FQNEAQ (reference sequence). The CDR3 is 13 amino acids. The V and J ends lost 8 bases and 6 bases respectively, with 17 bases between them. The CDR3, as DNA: TGTGCCAGCTCGCCGGCCCTCGGGGGCGAGCAGTACTTC. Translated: CASSPALGGEQYF.

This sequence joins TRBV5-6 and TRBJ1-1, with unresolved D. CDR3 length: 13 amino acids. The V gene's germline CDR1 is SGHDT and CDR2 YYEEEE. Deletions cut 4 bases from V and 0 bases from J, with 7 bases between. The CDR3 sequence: CASSPHMNTEAFF. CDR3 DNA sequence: TGTGCCAGCAGCCCCCACATGAACACTGAAGCTTTCTTT.

For the CDR3, the DNA is TGTGCCAGCAGTCCTTGGACAGACGATTTCTATGGCTACACCTTC. It codes for CASSPWTDDFYGYTF. The chain has TRBV25-1 and TRBJ1-2; possibly TRBD1 for D (6 bases). Germline lookup yields CDR1 MGHDK and CDR2 SYGVNS. Trimming stripped 5 bases from V and 4 bases from J, with 17 bases between. This CDR3 has 15 amino acids.

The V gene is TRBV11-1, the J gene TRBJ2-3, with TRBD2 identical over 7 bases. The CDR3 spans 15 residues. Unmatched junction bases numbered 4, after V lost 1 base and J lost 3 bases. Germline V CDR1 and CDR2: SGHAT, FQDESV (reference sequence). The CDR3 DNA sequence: TGTGCCAGCAGCTTAGGCCTAGCGGAAACAGATACGCAGTATTTT. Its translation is CASSLGLAETDTQYF. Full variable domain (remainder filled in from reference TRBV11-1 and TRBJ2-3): EAEVAQSPRYKITEKSQAVAFWCDPISGHATLYWYRQILGQGPELLVQFQDESVVDDSQLPKDRFSAERLKGVDSTLKIQPAELGDSAMYLCASSLGLAETDTQYFGPGTRLTVL.

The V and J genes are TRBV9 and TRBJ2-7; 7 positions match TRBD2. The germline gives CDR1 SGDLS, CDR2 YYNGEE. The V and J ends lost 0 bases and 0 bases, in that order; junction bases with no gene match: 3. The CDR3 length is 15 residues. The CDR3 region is CASSVGEGFSYEQYF. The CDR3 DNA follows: TGTGCCAGCAGCGTAGGGGAGGGCTTCTCCTACGAGCAGTACTTC. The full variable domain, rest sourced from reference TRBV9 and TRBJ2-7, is DSGVTQTPKHLITATGQRVTLRCSPRSGDLSVYWYQQSLDQGLQFLIQYYNGEERAKGNILERFSAQQFPDLHSELNLSSLELGDSALYFCASSVGEGFSYEQYFGPGTRLTVT.

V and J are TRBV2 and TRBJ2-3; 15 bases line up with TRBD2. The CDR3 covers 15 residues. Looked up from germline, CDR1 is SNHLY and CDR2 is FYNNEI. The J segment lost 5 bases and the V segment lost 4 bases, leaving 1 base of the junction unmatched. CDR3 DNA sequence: TGTGCCAGCAGTGTGGGACTAGCGGGAGGAGATACGCAGTATTTT. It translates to CASSVGLAGGDTQYF.

In DNA, the CDR3 is TGTGCCAGCAGTGAACTCCAGGGGCGAGGGCAGCCCCAGCATTTT. Translation gives CASSELQGRGQPQHF. The chain recombines TRBV6-1 with TRBJ1-5, with D maybe TRBD1 (6 bases). The CDR3 runs to 15 residues. The ends were cut back, 2 bases at V and 7 bases at J, with 15 bases in the middle. Germline V gives CDR1 MNHNS, CDR2 SASEGT.

The CDR3 bases are TGTGCCAGCAGCTTACTCCAGGGCGATGAGCAGTTCTTC. Translating it yields CASSLLQGDEQFF. This rearrangement joins TRBV11-3 to TRBJ2-1; possibly TRBD1 for D (5 bases). In germline, CDR1 is SGHNT, CDR2 YENEEA. Trimming took off 2 bases at V and 8 bases at J, with 10 bases between the two ends. The CDR3 loop spans 13 amino acids.

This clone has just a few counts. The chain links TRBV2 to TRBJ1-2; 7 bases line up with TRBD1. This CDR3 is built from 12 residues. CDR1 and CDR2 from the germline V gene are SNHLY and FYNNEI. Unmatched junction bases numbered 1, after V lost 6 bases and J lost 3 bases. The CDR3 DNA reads TGTGCCAGCAGCACAGGGGACTATGGCTACACCTTC. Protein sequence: CASSTGDYGYTF. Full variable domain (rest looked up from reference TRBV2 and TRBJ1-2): EPEVTQTPSHQVTQMGQEVILRCVPISNHLYFYWYRQILGQKVEFLVSFYNNEISEKSEIFDDQFSVERPDGSNFTLKIRSTKLEDSAMYFCASSTGDYGYTFGSGTRLTVV.

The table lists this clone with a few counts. CDR3 residues: CASSLGTGENEQYF. The CDR3 coding sequence is TGCGCCAGCAGCTTAGGGACAGGGGAGAACGAGCAGTACTTC. The chain has TRBV5-1 and TRBJ2-7, with TRBD1 matching 10 bases. CDR3 length: 14 residues. Germline V CDR1 and CDR2: SGHRS, YFSETQ. Losses at the gene ends were 2 bases for V and 5 bases for J; bases not matched to a gene: 4.

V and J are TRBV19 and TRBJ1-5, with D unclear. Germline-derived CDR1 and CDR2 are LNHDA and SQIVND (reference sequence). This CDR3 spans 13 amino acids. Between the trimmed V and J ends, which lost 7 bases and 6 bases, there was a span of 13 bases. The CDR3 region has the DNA TGTGCCAGTATGTCCAGCGGAATTCAGCCCCAGCATTTT. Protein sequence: CASMSSGIQPQHF.

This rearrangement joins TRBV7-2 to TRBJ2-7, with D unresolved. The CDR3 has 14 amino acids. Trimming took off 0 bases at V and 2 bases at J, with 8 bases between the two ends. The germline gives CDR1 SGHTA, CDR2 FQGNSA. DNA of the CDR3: TGTGCCAGCAGCTTAGCGTTGGAGCCCTACGAGCAGTACTTC. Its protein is CASSLALEPYEQYF.

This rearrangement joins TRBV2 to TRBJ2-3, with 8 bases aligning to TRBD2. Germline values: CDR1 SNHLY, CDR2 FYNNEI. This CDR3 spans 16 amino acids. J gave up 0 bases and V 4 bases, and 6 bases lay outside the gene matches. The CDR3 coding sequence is TGTGCCAGCAGTGTAAGGCGGGGGGCGAGCACAGATACGCAGTATTTT. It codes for CASSVRRGASTDTQYF.

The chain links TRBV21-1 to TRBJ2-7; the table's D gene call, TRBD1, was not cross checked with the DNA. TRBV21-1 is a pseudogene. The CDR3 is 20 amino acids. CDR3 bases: TGTGCCAGCAGCAAAGAATTCCGGGACAGTAGTTTCCTAAAATCCTACGAGCAGTACTTC. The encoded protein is CASSKEFRDSSFLKSYEQYF.

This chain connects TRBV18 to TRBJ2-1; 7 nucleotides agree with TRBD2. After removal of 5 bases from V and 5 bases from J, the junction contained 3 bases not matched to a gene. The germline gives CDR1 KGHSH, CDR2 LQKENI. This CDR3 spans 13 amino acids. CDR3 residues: CASSSSGNNEQFF. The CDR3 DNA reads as TGTGCCAGCTCATCCAGCGGGAACAATGAGCAGTTCTTC.

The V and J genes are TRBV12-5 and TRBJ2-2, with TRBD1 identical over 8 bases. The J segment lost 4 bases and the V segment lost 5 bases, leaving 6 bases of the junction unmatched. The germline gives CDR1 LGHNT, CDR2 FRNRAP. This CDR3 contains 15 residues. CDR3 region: CASGKDRVGTGELFF. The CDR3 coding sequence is TGTGCTAGTGGTAAGGACAGGGTCGGCACCGGGGAGCTGTTTTTT.

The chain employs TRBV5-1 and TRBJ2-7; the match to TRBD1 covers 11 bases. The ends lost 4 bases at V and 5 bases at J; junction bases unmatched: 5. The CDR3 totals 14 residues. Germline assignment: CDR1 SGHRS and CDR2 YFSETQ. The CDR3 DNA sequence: TGCGCCAGCAGCCCAAGGACAGGGGGCGACGAGCAGTACTTC. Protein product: CASSPRTGGDEQYF.